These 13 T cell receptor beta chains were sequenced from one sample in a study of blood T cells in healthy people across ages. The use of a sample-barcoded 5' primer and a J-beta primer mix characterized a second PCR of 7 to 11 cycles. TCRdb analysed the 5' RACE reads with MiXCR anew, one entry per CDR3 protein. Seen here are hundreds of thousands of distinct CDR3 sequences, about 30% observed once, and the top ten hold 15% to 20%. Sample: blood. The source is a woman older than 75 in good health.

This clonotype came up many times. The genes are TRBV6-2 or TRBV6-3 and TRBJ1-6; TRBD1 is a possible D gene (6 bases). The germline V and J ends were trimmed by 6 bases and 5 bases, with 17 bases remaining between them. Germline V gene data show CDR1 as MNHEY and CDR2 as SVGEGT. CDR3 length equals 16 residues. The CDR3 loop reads CASRTTTTGNNSPLHF. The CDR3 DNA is TGTGCCAGCAGGACCACCACGACAGGAAATAATTCACCCCTCCACTTT.

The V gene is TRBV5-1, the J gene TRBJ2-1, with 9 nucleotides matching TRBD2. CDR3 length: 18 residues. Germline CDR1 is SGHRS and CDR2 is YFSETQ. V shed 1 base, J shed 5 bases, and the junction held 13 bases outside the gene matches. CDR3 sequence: CASSLPAAAGGGNNEQFF. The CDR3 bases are TGCGCCAGCAGCTTGCCCGCTGCGGCGGGAGGGGGGAACAATGAGCAGTTCTTC.

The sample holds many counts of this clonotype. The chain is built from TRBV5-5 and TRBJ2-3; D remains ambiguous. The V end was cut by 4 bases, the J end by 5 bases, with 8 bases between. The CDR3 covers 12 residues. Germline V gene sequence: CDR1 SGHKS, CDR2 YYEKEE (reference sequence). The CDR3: CASSEFGDTQYF. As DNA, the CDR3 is TGTGCCAGCAGCGAATTTGGAGATACGCAGTATTTT.

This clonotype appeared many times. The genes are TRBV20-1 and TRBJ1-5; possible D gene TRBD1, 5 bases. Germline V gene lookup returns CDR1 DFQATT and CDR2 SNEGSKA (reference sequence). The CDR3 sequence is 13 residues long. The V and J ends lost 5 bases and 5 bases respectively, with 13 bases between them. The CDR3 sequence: CSAHTGGYQPQHF. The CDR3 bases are TGCAGTGCTCACACTGGGGGGTATCAGCCCCAGCATTTT.

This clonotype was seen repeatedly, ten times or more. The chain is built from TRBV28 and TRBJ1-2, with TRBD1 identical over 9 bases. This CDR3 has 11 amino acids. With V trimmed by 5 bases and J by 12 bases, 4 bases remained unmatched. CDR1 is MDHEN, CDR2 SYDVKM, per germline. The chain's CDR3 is CASSQQGADTF. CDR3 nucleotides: TGTGCCAGCAGTCAACAGGGGGCGGACACCTTC.

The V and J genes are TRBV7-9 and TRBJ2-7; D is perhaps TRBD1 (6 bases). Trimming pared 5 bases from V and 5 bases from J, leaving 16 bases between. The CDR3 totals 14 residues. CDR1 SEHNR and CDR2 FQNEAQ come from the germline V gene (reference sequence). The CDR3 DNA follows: TGTGCCAGCAGCGCCGGACAGATTGGCAACGAGCAGTACTTC. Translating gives CASSAGQIGNEQYF.

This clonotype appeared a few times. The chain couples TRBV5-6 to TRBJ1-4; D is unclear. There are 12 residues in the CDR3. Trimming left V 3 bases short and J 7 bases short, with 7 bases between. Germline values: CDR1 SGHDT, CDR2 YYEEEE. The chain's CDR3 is CASSSATEKLFF. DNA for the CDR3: TGTGCCAGCAGCTCCGCTACTGAAAAACTGTTTTTT.

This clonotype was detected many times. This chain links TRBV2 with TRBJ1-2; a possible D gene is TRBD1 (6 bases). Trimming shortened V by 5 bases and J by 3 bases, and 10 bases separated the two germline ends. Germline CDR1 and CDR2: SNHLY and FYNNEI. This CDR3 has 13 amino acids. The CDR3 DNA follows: TGTGCCAGCAGTAACAGGGTGGACTATGGCTACACCTTC. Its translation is CASSNRVDYGYTF.

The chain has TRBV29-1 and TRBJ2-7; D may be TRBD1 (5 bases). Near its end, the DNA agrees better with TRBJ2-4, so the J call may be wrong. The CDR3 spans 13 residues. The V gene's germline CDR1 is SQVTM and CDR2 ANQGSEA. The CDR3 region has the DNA TGCAGCGTTGACCAGGACACAGAAAACATTCAGTACTTC. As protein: CSVDQDTENIQYF.

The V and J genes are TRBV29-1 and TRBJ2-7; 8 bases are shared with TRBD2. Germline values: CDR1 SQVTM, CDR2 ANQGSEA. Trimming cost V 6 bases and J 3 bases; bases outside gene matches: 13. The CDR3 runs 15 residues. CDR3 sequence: CSVIQAGVEGYEQYF. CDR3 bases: TGCAGCGTAATACAAGCGGGAGTCGAGGGCTACGAGCAGTACTTC.

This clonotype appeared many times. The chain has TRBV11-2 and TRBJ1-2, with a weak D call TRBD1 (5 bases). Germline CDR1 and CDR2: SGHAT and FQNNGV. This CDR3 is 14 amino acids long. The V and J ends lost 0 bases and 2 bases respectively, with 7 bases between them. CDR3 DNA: TGTGCCAGCAGCTTAGAAACAGGAAACTATGGCTACACCTTC. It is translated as CASSLETGNYGYTF.

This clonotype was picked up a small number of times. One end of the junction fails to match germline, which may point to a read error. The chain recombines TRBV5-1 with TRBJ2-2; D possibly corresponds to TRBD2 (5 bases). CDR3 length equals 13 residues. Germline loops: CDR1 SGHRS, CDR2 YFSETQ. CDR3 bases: TGCGCCAGCAGCCCGGCGGCCACCGGGGAGCCGTTTTTT. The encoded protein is CASSPAATGEPFF.

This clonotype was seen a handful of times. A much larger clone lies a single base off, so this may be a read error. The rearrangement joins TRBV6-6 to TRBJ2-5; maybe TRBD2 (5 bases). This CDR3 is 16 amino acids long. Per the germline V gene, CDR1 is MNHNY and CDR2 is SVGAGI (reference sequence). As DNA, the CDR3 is TGTGCCAGCAGTTACTGGCGCACGAGGGTGCAAGAGACCCAGTGCTTC. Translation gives CASSYWRTRVQETQCF.